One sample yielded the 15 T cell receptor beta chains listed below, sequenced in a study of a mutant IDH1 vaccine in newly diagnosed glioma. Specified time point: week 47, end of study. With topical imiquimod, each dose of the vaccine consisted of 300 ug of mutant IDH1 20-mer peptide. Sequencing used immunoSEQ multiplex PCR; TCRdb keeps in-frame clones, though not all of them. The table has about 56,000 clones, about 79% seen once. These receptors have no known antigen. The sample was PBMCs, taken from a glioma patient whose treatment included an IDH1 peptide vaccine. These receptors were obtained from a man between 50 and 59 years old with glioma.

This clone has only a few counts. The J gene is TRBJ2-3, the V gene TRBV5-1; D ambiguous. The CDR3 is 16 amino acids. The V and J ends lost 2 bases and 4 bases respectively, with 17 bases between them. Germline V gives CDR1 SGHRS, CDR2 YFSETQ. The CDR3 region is CASSFSRGTPSDTQYF. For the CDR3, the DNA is TGCGCCAGCAGCTTTAGTCGCGGTACCCCGTCAGATACGCAGTATTTT.

The CDR3 DNA sequence: TGTGCCAGCAGCCCCCGGGACACCCCGAGGGATACGCAGTATTTT. Its translation: CASSPRDTPRDTQYF. This chain uses TRBV9 with TRBJ2-3, with D perhaps TRBD1 (6 bases). Trimming took 4 bases from V and 6 from J, leaving 18 bases between them. Germline CDR1 SGDLS, CDR2 YYNGEE. This CDR3 is 15 amino acids long.

The CDR3 sequence is CASSLDWTGLEKLFF. CDR3 nucleotide sequence: TGTGCCAGCAGCTTAGACTGGACAGGGCTTGAAAAACTGTTTTTT. The chain uses TRBV7-9 and TRBJ1-4, with 8 bases that match TRBD1. Germline V lookup: CDR1 SEHNR, CDR2 FQNEAQ (reference sequence). After removal of 1 base from V and 7 bases from J, the junction contained 5 bases not matched to a gene. The length of the CDR3 is 15 residues.

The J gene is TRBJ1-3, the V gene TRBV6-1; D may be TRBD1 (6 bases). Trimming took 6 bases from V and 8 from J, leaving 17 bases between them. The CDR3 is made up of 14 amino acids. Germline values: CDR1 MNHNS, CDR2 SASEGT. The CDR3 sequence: CASRLGGAGDTIYF. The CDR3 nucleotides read TGTGCCAGCAGGCTGGGAGGGGCAGGGGACACCATATATTTT.

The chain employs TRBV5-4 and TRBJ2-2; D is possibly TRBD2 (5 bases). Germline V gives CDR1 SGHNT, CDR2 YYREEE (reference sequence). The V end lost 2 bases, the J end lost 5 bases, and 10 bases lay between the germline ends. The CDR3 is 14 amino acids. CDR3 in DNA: TGTGCCAGCAGCTTCCGAGGGTTGACCGGGGAGCTGTTTTTT. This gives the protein CASSFRGLTGELFF. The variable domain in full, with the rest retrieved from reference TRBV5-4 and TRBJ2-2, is ETGVTQSPTHLIKTRGQQVTLRCSSQSGHNTVSWYQQALGQGPQFIFQYYREEENGRGNFPPRFSGLQFPNYSSELNVNALELDDSALYLCASSFRGLTGELFFGEGSRLTVL.

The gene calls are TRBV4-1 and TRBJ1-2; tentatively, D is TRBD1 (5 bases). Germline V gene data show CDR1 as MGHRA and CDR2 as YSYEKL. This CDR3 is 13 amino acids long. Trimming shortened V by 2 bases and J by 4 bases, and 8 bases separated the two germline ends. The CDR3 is CASSQWGAYGYTF. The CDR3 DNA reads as TGCGCCAGCAGCCAATGGGGCGCCTATGGCTACACCTTC.

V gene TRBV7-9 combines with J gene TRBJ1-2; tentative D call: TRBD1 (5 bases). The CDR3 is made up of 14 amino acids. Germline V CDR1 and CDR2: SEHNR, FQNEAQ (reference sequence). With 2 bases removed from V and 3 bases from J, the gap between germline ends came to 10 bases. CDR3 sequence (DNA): TGTGCCAGCAGCTTATTGGGGGAAGACTATGGCTACACCTTC. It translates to CASSLLGEDYGYTF.

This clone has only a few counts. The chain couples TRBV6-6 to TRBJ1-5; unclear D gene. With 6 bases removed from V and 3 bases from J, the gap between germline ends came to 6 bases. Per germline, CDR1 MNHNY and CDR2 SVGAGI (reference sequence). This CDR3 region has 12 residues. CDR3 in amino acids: CASRSFNQPQHF. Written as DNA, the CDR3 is TGTGCCAGCAGGTCTTTCAATCAGCCCCAGCATTTT.

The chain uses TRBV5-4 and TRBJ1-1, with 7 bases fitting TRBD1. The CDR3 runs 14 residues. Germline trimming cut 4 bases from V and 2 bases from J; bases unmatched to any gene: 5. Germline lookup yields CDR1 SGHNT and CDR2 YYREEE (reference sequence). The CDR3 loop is CASSPAGGNTEAFF. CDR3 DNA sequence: TGTGCCAGCAGCCCGGCAGGGGGTAACACTGAAGCTTTCTTT.

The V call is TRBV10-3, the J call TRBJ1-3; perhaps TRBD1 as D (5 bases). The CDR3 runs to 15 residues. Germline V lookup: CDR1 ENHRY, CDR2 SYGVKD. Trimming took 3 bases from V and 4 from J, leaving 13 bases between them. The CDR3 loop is CAISDSGLGGNTIYF. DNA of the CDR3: TGTGCCATCAGTGATTCAGGGCTTGGAGGAAACACCATATATTTT.

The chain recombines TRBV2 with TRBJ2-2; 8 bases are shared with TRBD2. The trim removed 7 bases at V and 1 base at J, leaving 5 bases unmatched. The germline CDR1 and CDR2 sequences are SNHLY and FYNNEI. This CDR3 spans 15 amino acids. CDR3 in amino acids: CASKGLAGNTGELFF. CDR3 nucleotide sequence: TGTGCCAGCAAAGGGCTAGCGGGGAACACCGGGGAGCTGTTTTTT. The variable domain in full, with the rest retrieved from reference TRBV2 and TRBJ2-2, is EPEVTQTPSHQVTQMGQEVILRCVPISNHLYFYWYRQILGQKVEFLVSFYNNEISEKSEIFDDQFSVERPDGSNFTLKIRSTKLEDSAMYFCASKGLAGNTGELFFGEGSRLTVL.

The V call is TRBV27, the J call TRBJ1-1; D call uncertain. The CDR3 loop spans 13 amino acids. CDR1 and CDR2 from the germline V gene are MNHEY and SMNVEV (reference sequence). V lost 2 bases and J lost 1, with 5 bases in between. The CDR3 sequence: CASSLVPNTEAFF. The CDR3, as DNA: TGTGCCAGCAGTTTAGTACCGAACACTGAAGCTTTCTTT.

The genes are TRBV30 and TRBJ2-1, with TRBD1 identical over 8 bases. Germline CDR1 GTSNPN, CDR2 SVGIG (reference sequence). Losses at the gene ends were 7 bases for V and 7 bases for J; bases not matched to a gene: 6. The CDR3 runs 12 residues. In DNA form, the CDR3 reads TGTGCCTTCAGGGGGCCCTTGAATGAGCAGTTCTTC. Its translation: CAFRGPLNEQFF. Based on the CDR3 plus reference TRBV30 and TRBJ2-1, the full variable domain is SQTIHQWPATLVQPVGSPLSLECTVEGTSNPNLYWYRQAAGRGLQLLFYSVGIGQISSEVPQNLSASRPQDRQFILSSKKLLLSDSGFYLCAFRGPLNEQFFGPGTRLTVL.

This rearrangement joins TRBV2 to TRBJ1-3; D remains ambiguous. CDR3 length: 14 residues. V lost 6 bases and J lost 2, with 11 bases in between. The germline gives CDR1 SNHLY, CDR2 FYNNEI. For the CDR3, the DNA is TGTGCCAGCAGGCAGGCCGCAGCTGGAAACACCATATATTTT. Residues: CASRQAAAGNTIYF.

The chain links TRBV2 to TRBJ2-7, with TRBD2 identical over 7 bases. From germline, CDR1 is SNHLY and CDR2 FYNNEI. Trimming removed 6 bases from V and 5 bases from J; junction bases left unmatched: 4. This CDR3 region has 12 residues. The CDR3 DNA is TGTGCCAGCAGGGGGGAGGGCCACGAGCAGTACTTC. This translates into CASRGEGHEQYF.